This TCR beta chain was captured in a study of blood T cell repertoires in COVID-19 (dated by TCRdb to the early 2020s). A note on the overall study: The collaborator samples originated in the United States, Italy and Spain and spanned the acute and convalescent phases of COVID-19. The material from the prospective study consisted of cDNA or gDNA derived from T cells, B-cell-depleted T cells, or PBMCs. Deeply sampled blood TCRbeta repertoires from subjects exposed to, actively infected with, or recovered from COVID-19 were included in the dataset. The repertoires were released in a freely available public database meant as a resource for research on the immune response to SARS-CoV-2. Samples came from the ongoing ImmuneRACE study (first 160 participants) plus 1,254 subjects from 6 global collaborators. Nearly every sample came with metadata listing a de-identified subject ID, COVID-19 status, age in years and sex. HLA class I and class II types, where available, came from metadata supplied by the sample provider rather than from assay-based typing. The paper as a whole reports these results and caveats: The amount of clinical and demographic metadata varied by source and participant and was provided uncurated.

As regards this clone: Its antigen is unknown. There are no base qualities to consult, and no much larger clone falls within one base.

Collaborating institutions collected whole blood in K2EDTA tubes following their own protocols. For TCRbeta analysis, collaborators shipped samples in one of three forms: frozen whole blood, isolated PBMCs, or DNA extracted from either of those sample types. Trimming costs V 0 bases and J 0 bases, and their ends lie 13 bases apart. From the cysteine up to the phenylalanine, the CDR3 has a length of 17 residues. The read is trimmed to its CDR3 DNA, 51 bases read in frame from base 1. CDR1 and CDR2 are drawn from the germline V gene: SGDLS, YYNGEE. TCRbeta CDR3 regions were amplified from genomic DNA using the immunoSEQ Assay, a bias-controlled multiplex PCR. In the authors' own workflow: Within the assay, amplification of reference gene primers was used to estimate how many nucleated cells each sample contained. To quantify the absolute abundance of each unique TCRbeta CDR3 rearrangement, sequence reads were collapsed and filtered. For each sample, productive Simpson clonality was calculated as the square root of Simpson's diversity index across productive rearrangements. TCRdb took over this immuneACCESS table, retaining in-frame rearrangements with V and J assigned. Such tables are incomplete; in checked studies, under half of the missing clones stem from an unresolved V gene, and the remainder is unexplained. The DNA was the basis for D and trimming; V, J and clone size are from that table. The sample profile shows roughly 80,000 clones; less than 90% of them were found once. The ten largest clones take up around a sixth of the sample.

What was sequenced was peripheral blood. The receptor was derived from a man aged 80 or over in a cohort sampled during active COVID-19. Recombination joined TRBV9 with TRBJ1-3, with an unclear D gene assignment. The nucleotide sequence is TGTGCCAGCAGCGTAGCATCCGACGGACTCTCTGGAAACACCATATATTTT. Its amino acids are CASSVASDGLSGNTIYF.